These 25 T cell receptor beta chains share one sample of origin, sequenced in a study of T cell repertoires in cytomegalovirus infection. TCRdb processed the reads anew with MiXCR; each CDR3 protein has one entry. Of about 830,000 distinct CDR3 sequences in the sample, about 30% are singletons; the top ten hold around 11%. No antigen is known for these receptors. Here the sequenced sample was cultured CD8+ T cells from PBMCs, taken from culture after CMV antigen stimulation. These receptors all stem from a human donor in good health (CMV status not recorded). Some clones in this sample may be carry-over from other donors' samples.

The rearrangement links TRBV9 to TRBJ1-1; no clear D. Germline CDR1 is SGDLS and CDR2 is YYNGEE. The CDR3 has 20 residues. The V end was cut by 3 bases, the J end by 0 bases, with 27 bases between. The CDR3 bases are TGTGCCAGCAGCGCCCTTTTGGACGCCCGCAGACAAAGTTTGAACACTGAAGCTTTCTTT. This sequence encodes CASSALLDARRQSLNTEAFF.

This clonotype came up many times. The chain links TRBV7-6 to TRBJ2-7, with 7 bases that match TRBD1. The germline V gene encodes CDR1 SGHVS and CDR2 FNYEAQ. With 4 bases clipped from V and 3 bases from J, the junction kept 3 bases outside the gene matches. The CDR3 sequence is 13 residues long. This chain's CDR3 is CASSSGQNYEQYF. As DNA, the CDR3 is TGTGCCAGCAGCTCGGGACAGAACTACGAGCAGTACTTC.

This clonotype was observed a few times. The chain links TRBV20-1 to TRBJ2-6; D is perhaps TRBD2 (5 bases). Trimming pared 1 base from V and 2 bases from J, leaving 21 bases between. Looked up from germline, CDR1 is DFQATT and CDR2 is SNEGSKA (reference sequence). This CDR3 spans 19 amino acids. CDR3 DNA: TGCAGTGCTAGAGTGTTTGCGTTACCCGGGAACCCTGGGGCCAACGTCCTGACTTTC. It specifies CSARVFALPGNPGANVLTF.

The CDR3 sequence: CASSVPAGQETQYF. The DNA for the CDR3 is TGTGCCAGCAGCGTACCAGCGGGGCAAGAGACCCAGTACTTC. The rearrangement links TRBV9 to TRBJ2-5; TRBD2 aligns across 7 bases. This CDR3 region has 14 residues. Trimming at V came to 1 base and at J to 2 bases, leaving 2 bases not matched to a gene. Germline V gene lookup returns CDR1 SGDLS and CDR2 YYNGEE. Full variable domain (outside the CDR3, taken from reference TRBV9 and TRBJ2-5): DSGVTQTPKHLITATGQRVTLRCSPRSGDLSVYWYQQSLDQGLQFLIQYYNGEERAKGNILERFSAQQFPDLHSELNLSSLELGDSALYFCASSVPAGQETQYFGPGTRLLVL.

This chain links TRBV7-4 with TRBJ2-1; TRBD1 agrees at 7 bases. Germline assignment: CDR1 SGHVT and CDR2 SQSDAQ. V trimming: 3 bases; J trimming: 7 bases; junction bases outside the gene matches: 6. This CDR3 has 14 residues. The CDR3 loop reads CASSFRDSRNEQFF. CDR3 sequence (DNA): TGTGCCAGCAGCTTCCGGGACAGTAGGAATGAGCAGTTCTTC.

This chain links TRBV12-3 or TRBV12-4 with TRBJ2-7, with D unclear. This CDR3 is 11 amino acids long. V dropped 6 bases and J dropped 3 bases, with 6 bases sitting between them. The CDR3 nucleotides read TGTGCCAGCAGAAATTACTACGAGCAGTACTTC. This sequence encodes CASRNYYEQYF.

This clonotype was counted only a few times. This chain connects TRBV2 to TRBJ2-1; the D is unclear. Germline lookup yields CDR1 SNHLY and CDR2 FYNNEI. The V gene lost 1 base and the J gene lost 0 bases, with 10 bases spanning the gap. The CDR3 totals 16 residues. CDR3 sequence: CASSEGSDYSYNEQFF. The CDR3, as DNA: TGTGCCAGCAGTGAAGGTTCGGATTACTCCTACAATGAGCAGTTCTTC. Based on the CDR3 plus reference TRBV2 and TRBJ2-1, the full variable domain is EPEVTQTPSHQVTQMGQEVILRCVPISNHLYFYWYRQILGQKVEFLVSFYNNEISEKSEIFDDQFSVERPDGSNFTLKIRSTKLEDSAMYFCASSEGSDYSYNEQFFGPGTRLTVL.

Notes on this clonotype: A clone one base away is much larger, so this may be a read error. The V and J genes are TRBV7-6 and TRBJ2-2, with D possibly called TRBD1 or TRBD2 (5 bases each). Germline V gene sequence: CDR1 SGHVS, CDR2 FNYEAQ. The CDR3 extends over 14 amino acids. The CDR3 protein is CASSSGANTRELFF. The CDR3 DNA reads TGTGCCAGCAGCTCCGGGGCGAACACCAGGGAGCTGTTTTTT. Together with reference TRBV7-6 and TRBJ2-2, the CDR3 gives the full variable domain: GAGVSQSPRYKVTKRGQDVALRCDPISGHVSLYWYRQALGQGPEFLTYFNYEAQQDKSGLPNDRFSAERPEGSISTLTIQRTEQRDSAMYRCASSSGANTRELFFGEGSRLTVL.

The chain couples TRBV11-3 to TRBJ2-1; 7 positions agree with TRBD1. The CDR3 sequence is 15 residues long. Losses at the gene ends were 4 bases for V and 4 bases for J; bases not matched to a gene: 7. Looked up from germline, CDR1 is SGHNT and CDR2 is YENEEA. In DNA, the CDR3 is TGTGCCAGCAGCTCTGACAGGGTGGGTTACAATGAGCAGTTCTTC. This sequence encodes CASSSDRVGYNEQFF. Full variable domain (remainder filled in from reference TRBV11-3 and TRBJ2-1): EAGVVQSPRYKIIEKKQPVAFWCNPISGHNTLYWYLQNLGQGPELLIRYENEEAVDDSQLPKDRFSAERLKGVDSTLKIQPAELGDSAVYLCASSSDRVGYNEQFFGPGTRLTVL.

The V gene is TRBV20-1, the J gene TRBJ1-1, with unresolved D. Germline CDR1 reads DFQATT; CDR2 reads SNEGSKA (reference sequence). The CDR3 is 11 residues long. Trimming pared 3 bases from V and 6 bases from J, leaving 8 bases between. The CDR3 DNA reads as TGCAGTGCTAGGGAGGTCTCTGAAGCTTTCTTT. The encoded protein is CSAREVSEAFF.

The rearrangement links TRBV12-3 or TRBV12-4 to TRBJ1-1; no definite D call. Trimming took 3 bases from V and 3 from J, leaving 8 bases between them. The CDR3 runs 13 residues. This CDR3 is CASSFLSDTEAFF. The CDR3 DNA is TGTGCCAGCAGTTTTCTTAGCGACACTGAAGCTTTCTTT.

The rearrangement uses TRBV6-5 and TRBJ1-5; TRBD1 might be the D (5 bases). Germline values: CDR1 MNHEY, CDR2 SVGAGI. This CDR3 is 14 amino acids long. The ends were cut back, 2 bases at V and 3 bases at J, with 8 bases in the middle. This CDR3 reads CASSYGGLNQPQHF. For the CDR3, the DNA is TGTGCCAGCAGTTACGGGGGACTCAATCAGCCCCAGCATTTT.

This clonotype was seen a few times. The CDR3 bases are TGTGCCAGCAGTTCAGACAGTGCGCTCCAAGAGACCCAGTACTTC. Translated, it gives CASSSDSALQETQYF. The rearrangement uses TRBV7-6 and TRBJ2-5; perhaps TRBD1 as D (5 bases). CDR1 is SGHVS, CDR2 FNYEAQ, per germline. The CDR3 loop spans 15 amino acids. V lost 6 bases, J lost 1 base, and 15 bases lay in between.

The chain employs TRBV6-4 and TRBJ2-2, with TRBD2 matching over 15 bases. This CDR3 has 18 residues. J lost 3 bases, V lost 2 bases, and 4 bases had no gene match. Germline CDR1 and CDR2: MRHNA and SNTAGT. DNA of the CDR3: TGTGCCAGCAGTGACGGACTAGCGGGGGGGCCGGACACCGGGGAGCTGTTTTTT. Residues: CASSDGLAGGPDTGELFF.

This clonotype was observed a handful of times. This chain uses TRBV6-1 with TRBJ2-7; weak D call: TRBD1 (6 bases). Germline-derived CDR1 and CDR2 are MNHNS and SASEGT. V was trimmed by 5 bases and J by 3 bases, leaving 11 bases between them. The CDR3 totals 13 residues. CDR3 loop: CASSWTANYEQYF. DNA of the CDR3: TGTGCCAGCAGTTGGACAGCCAACTACGAGCAGTACTTC.

This chain connects TRBV2 to TRBJ2-1, with 8 bases fitting TRBD1. Trimming removed 10 bases from V and 3 bases from J; junction bases left unmatched: 8. This CDR3 contains 14 residues. Germline-derived CDR1 and CDR2 are SNHLY and FYNNEI. CDR3 nucleotide sequence: TGTGCCATCCACTCAGGGGGCGGCTACAATGAGCAGTTCTTC. Translating it yields CAIHSGGGYNEQFF.

This clonotype appeared a few times. The chain recombines TRBV7-6 with TRBJ1-1; a possible D gene is TRBD1 (5 bases). The CDR3 covers 16 residues. Per the germline V gene, CDR1 is SGHVS and CDR2 is FNYEAQ. V dropped 1 base and J dropped 7 bases, with 19 bases sitting between them. The CDR3 nucleotides are TGTGCCAGCAGCTTAGGGGACTGGGCAGGGTATAGTGAAGCTTTCTTT. It yields the protein CASSLGDWAGYSEAFF.

The chain is built from TRBV7-2 and TRBJ1-2, with D possibly TRBD1 on 6 matching bases. With 5 bases removed from V and 8 bases from J, the gap between germline ends came to 18 bases. From germline, CDR1 is SGHTA and CDR2 FQGNSA. This CDR3 has 14 residues. The chain's CDR3 is CASSAGLQGWGYTF. The CDR3 region has the DNA TGTGCCAGCAGCGCAGGGTTACAGGGTTGGGGCTACACCTTC.

This chain connects TRBV11-2 to TRBJ1-2; 7 bases agree with TRBD1. Germline V gene lookup returns CDR1 SGHAT and CDR2 FQNNGV. There are 16 residues in the CDR3. The ends lost 0 bases at V and 4 bases at J; junction bases unmatched: 8. CDR3 DNA: TGTGCCAGCAGCTTAGAGCCGACAGGGTATAGCTATGGCTACACCTTC. Amino acids: CASSLEPTGYSYGYTF.

V is TRBV9 and J is TRBJ1-1, with D perhaps matching TRBD1 (6 bases). V was cut by 0 bases and J by 6 bases, with 12 bases left in between. CDR3 length: 14 residues. Germline CDR1 and CDR2: SGDLS and YYNGEE. The CDR3: CASSVGGGVAEAFF. CDR3 bases: TGTGCCAGCAGCGTAGGAGGGGGAGTGGCTGAAGCTTTCTTT.

This rearrangement joins TRBV28 to TRBJ2-1; 14 bases match TRBD2. Trimming took 2 bases from V and 1 from J; bases not matched to a gene: 13. In germline, CDR1 is MDHEN, CDR2 SYDVKM. The CDR3 extends over 21 amino acids. The CDR3 here is CASSLNRGTSGGRRSYNEQFF. The CDR3 bases are TGTGCCAGCAGTTTAAATAGGGGGACTAGCGGGGGCCGGCGGTCCTACAATGAGCAGTTCTTC. Supplemented by reference TRBV28 and TRBJ2-1, the full variable domain reads DVKVTQSSRYLVKRTGEKVFLECVQDMDHENMFWYRQDPGLGLRLIYFSYDVKMKEKGDIPEGYSVSREKKERFSLILESASTNQTSMYLCASSLNRGTSGGRRSYNEQFFGPGTRLTVL.

This clonotype was detected a few times. The V call is TRBV27, the J call TRBJ2-5; D remains unclear. Germline V lookup: CDR1 MNHEY, CDR2 SMNVEV (reference sequence). The CDR3 is 17 residues long. The V end lost 0 bases, the J end lost 4 bases, and 18 bases lay between the germline ends. This CDR3 is CASSLSVPWTARETQYF. CDR3 in DNA: TGTGCCAGCAGTTTATCAGTACCTTGGACCGCCCGAGAGACCCAGTACTTC.

The chain employs TRBV4-1 and TRBJ2-1; 12 bases match TRBD2. Germline assignment: CDR1 MGHRA and CDR2 YSYEKL. The CDR3 has 13 amino acids. V shed 10 bases, J shed 10 bases, and the junction held 8 bases outside the gene matches. The CDR3 here is CATSALAGGEQFF. CDR3 bases: TGCGCCACCTCTGCACTAGCGGGGGGAGAGCAGTTCTTC.

This clonotype was seen a few times. V gene TRBV12-3 or TRBV12-4 combines with J gene TRBJ1-5; a possible D gene is TRBD1 (5 bases). Trimming shortened V by 6 bases and J by 3 bases, and 18 bases separated the two germline ends. The CDR3 runs to 16 residues. The CDR3 spells CASSQKWGVNNQPQHF. The CDR3 DNA sequence: TGTGCCAGCAGCCAAAAGTGGGGGGTGAACAATCAGCCCCAGCATTTT.

This clonotype occurred many times. The rearrangement links TRBV28 to TRBJ2-6; tentative D call: TRBD2 (7 bases). Trimming stripped 7 bases from V and 1 base from J, with 11 bases between. Germline loops: CDR1 MDHEN, CDR2 SYDVKM. The CDR3 has 15 residues. CDR3 region: CASKKGGSGANVLTF. The CDR3 DNA reads as TGTGCCAGCAAAAAGGGGGGGTCTGGGGCCAACGTCCTGACTTTC.